Listed below are T cell receptor beta chains from one sample, sequenced in a study of shared clonotypes between healthy human individuals. The repertoire was sequenced with immunoSEQ multiplex PCR; TCRdb's copy has only in-frame clones and lacks some. The sample has roughly 490,000 clones; around three quarters are singletons. The sample taken for sequencing was PBMCs. Source of these receptors: a woman aged 40 to 50 in good health. Some clones in this sample may be carry-over from other donors' samples. Each CDR3 is given with its conserved first and last residue. The order of the fields is D gene, V gene, J gene, clone size, CDR3 DNA, CDR3 protein. D genes are given only for firm matches. Size values are once, few and many counts, or a class for expanded clones, and some rows have none.

NA,TRBV27,TRBJ2-1,NA,TGTGCCAGCAGTGCCACAGGGAATGAGCAGTTCTTC,CASSATGNEQFF
NA,TRBV29-1,TRBJ2-1,NA,TGCAGCGTTGAACTAGGGGGATACAATGAGCAGTTCTTC,CSVELGGYNEQFF
NA,TRBV5-4,TRBJ1-1,NA,TGTGCCAGCAGCTTGGGGGGACCGGATCCTGAAGCTTTCTTT,CASSLGGPDPEAFF
TRBD2,TRBV5-1,TRBJ2-2,NA,TGCGCCAGCAGCCCGGGTGGGCAGATGCTGGGACTAGCGGGGGCTGGGGAGCTGTTTTTT,CASSPGGQMLGLAGAGELFF
NA,TRBV5-1,TRBJ1-3,NA,TGCGCCAGCAGCAGAGGCCCGAACTCTGGAAACACCATATATTTT,CASSRGPNSGNTIYF
NA,TRBV5-1,TRBJ2-7,NA,TGCGCCAGCAGCTCCCGTGCCCCAGGACAGTTACTAGGCTACGAGCAGTACTTC,CASSSRAPGQLLGYEQYF
NA,TRBV27,TRBJ1-1,NA,TGTGCCAGCAGTTCGCTCTTGCAGGGCGGGACTGAAGCTTTCTTT,CASSSLLQGGTEAFF
NA,TRBV11-3,TRBJ2-1,few,TGTGCCAGCAGCCCCGGTCGGGACTGGAAGCAGTTCTTC,CASSPGRDWKQFF
NA,TRBV28,TRBJ2-2,NA,TGTGCCAGCGCGGGACAGCTGGACACCGGGGAGCTGTTTTTT,CASAGQLDTGELFF
TRBD1,TRBV18,TRBJ1-5,NA,TGTGCCAGCTCACCGGGGGAAAGGCAGGGGGAACAGCCCCAGCATTTT,CASSPGERQGEQPQHF
TRBD1,TRBV5-1,TRBJ1-2,NA,TGCGCCAGCAGCATTTATGGACAGGGAGATGGCTACACCTTC,CASSIYGQGDGYTF
NA,TRBV10-3,TRBJ1-1,NA,TGTGCCATCAGTGAGTCGGCAGGTATGAACACTGAAGCTTTCTTT,CAISESAGMNTEAFF
NA,TRBV5-4,TRBJ2-1,NA,TGTGCCAGCAGCCAAGACCAGGGGGGACACAATGAGCAGTTCTTC,CASSQDQGGHNEQFF
NA,TRBV13,TRBJ2-2,NA,TGTGCCACTCGGGACATTAAGAACACCGGGGAGCTGTTTTTT,CATRDIKNTGELFF
TRBD1,TRBV2,TRBJ2-7,NA,TGTGCCATCGGGACAGGGCAAACCTACGAGCAGTACTTC,CAIGTGQTYEQYF
NA,TRBV2,TRBJ1-5,NA,TGTGCCAGCAGTGAACAGGCCTCATCGGCTCAGCCCCAGCATTTT,CASSEQASSAQPQHF
NA,TRBV18,TRBJ1-1,few,TGTGCCAGCTCTCCGCGTGGGGGTGGGGGAATGAACACTGAAGCTTTCTTT,CASSPRGGGGMNTEAFF
TRBD1,TRBV4-1,TRBJ1-4,few,TGCGCCAGCAGCCAACCTTACAGGGGCACTAATGAAAAACTGTTTTTT,CASSQPYRGTNEKLFF
TRBD1,TRBV28,TRBJ1-1,NA,TGTGCCAGCAGAGGGGACAGGCTGACCACTGAAGCTTTCTTT,CASRGDRLTTEAFF
NA,TRBV7-8,TRBJ2-7,NA,TGTGCCGGCAGTCAAAACGCAGGCCCCCACGAGCAGTACTTC,CAGSQNAGPHEQYF
TRBD2,TRBV4-2,TRBJ2-5,NA,TGTGCCAGCAGCCCTACGGGACGGGAGGAGGAGACCCAGTACTTC,CASSPTGREEETQYF
NA,TRBV30,TRBJ1-3,NA,TGTGCCTGGAGTGTACTCAGGGTGCCCTTCGGAAACACCATATATTTT,CAWSVLRVPFGNTIYF
NA,TRBV5-1,TRBJ2-2,NA,TGCGCCAGCAGCTTGAGGGTAGCGGCGGACACCGGGGAGCTGTTTTTT,CASSLRVAADTGELFF
NA,TRBV18,TRBJ1-1,NA,TGTGCCAGCTCACCAGCAGGGTCCACTGAAGCTTTCTTT,CASSPAGSTEAFF
NA,TRBV30,TRBJ1-4,NA,TGTGCCTGGGGGACAAGTAGGAAACTGTTTTTT,CAWGTSRKLFF
NA,TRBV6-5,TRBJ2-5,NA,TGTGCCGTCCGAGCGGATTGGGAGACCCAGTACTTC,CAVRADWETQYF
NA,TRBV27,TRBJ2-7,NA,TGTGCCAGCAGTTGGGGAAGGGGGGGAGTTGAGCAGTACTTC,CASSWGRGGVEQYF
TRBD2,TRBV5-4,TRBJ2-7,NA,TGTGCCAGCAGCTCTTCAGCGGGAGGGCCGGGAGAGCAGTACTTC,CASSSSAGGPGEQYF
TRBD2,TRBV4-3,TRBJ2-2,NA,TGCGCCAGCAGCCAAGATTGGAGACTAGCGGGATTGGGTGGGGAGCTGTTTTTT,CASSQDWRLAGLGGELFF
NA,TRBV10-3,TRBJ1-4,few,TGTGCCATCAGCTTTAATAATGAAAAACTGTTTTTT,CAISFNNEKLFF
TRBD2,TRBV18,TRBJ2-1,NA,TGTGCCAGCTCACCAACTAGCGGGAGGGCCTTCGAGCAGTTCTTC,CASSPTSGRAFEQFF
TRBD2,TRBV28,TRBJ2-1,NA,TGTGCCGGCAGTTCTGGGACTAGAATTTACAATGAGCAGTTCTTC,CAGSSGTRIYNEQFF
NA,TRBV28,TRBJ1-1,few,TGTGCCAGCAGTGGTTACGGGAACACTGAAGCTTTCTTT,CASSGYGNTEAFF
TRBD2,TRBV18,TRBJ2-1,NA,TGTGCCAGCTCATCCCTCCGACTAGCGGACAATGAGCAGTTCTTC,CASSSLRLADNEQFF
NA,TRBV2,TRBJ2-7,NA,TGTGCCAGCAGTGCACAGGGGAGGTCCTACGAGCAGTACTTC,CASSAQGRSYEQYF
NA,TRBV9,TRBJ2-7,NA,TGTGCCAGCAGCGTAGGAGGTCTACCAACGGGGGAGCAGTACTTC,CASSVGGLPTGEQYF
TRBD2,TRBV19,TRBJ2-3,few,TGTGCCAGTAGTATGGGGGGGACTCTTCATACGCAGTATTTT,CASSMGGTLHTQYF
NA,TRBV2,TRBJ1-5,once,TGTGCCAGCAGTTTACAGGCGCACAATCAGCCCCAGCATTTT,CASSLQAHNQPQHF
TRBD1,TRBV12-5,TRBJ2-7,NA,TGTGCTAAGCCACCCGCAGGGGGATGCGAGCAGTACTTC,CAKPPAGGCEQYF
NA,TRBV29-1,TRBJ2-2,many,TGCAGCGTTGAAGATCGAGGGGTCATCGGGGAGCTGTTTTTT,CSVEDRGVIGELFF
TRBD1,TRBV19,TRBJ1-5,NA,TGTGCCAGTAGTATGAGACAGGGTTTTTTGGAGCCCCAGCATTTT,CASSMRQGFLEPQHF
TRBD1,TRBV5-1,TRBJ1-3,many,TGCGCCAGCAGCCCCTCGACAGGGAGCTCTGGAAACACCATATATTTT,CASSPSTGSSGNTIYF
NA,TRBV28,TRBJ2-5,NA,TGTGCCAGCAAAGCTAAGTTCCAAGAGACCCAGTACTTC,CASKAKFQETQYF
NA,TRBV19,TRBJ2-5,NA,TGTGCCAGTAGTTCCAGGGGTCTACCGGGGGCCCAGTACTTC,CASSSRGLPGAQYF
TRBD2,TRBV7-3,TRBJ2-5,once,TGTGCCAGCAGCTTACTGGGAGGGCGGGGAGAGACCCAGTACTTC,CASSLLGGRGETQYF
NA,TRBV23-1,TRBJ2-6,NA,TGCGCCACTCGTTTTCACTCTGGGGCCAACGTCCTGACTTTC,CATRFHSGANVLTF
NA,TRBV6-6,TRBJ2-2,NA,TGTGCCATAGAGGTTGACGCGAACACCGGGGAGCTGTTTTTT,CAIEVDANTGELFF
TRBD1,TRBV29-1,TRBJ2-1,NA,TGCAGCGTCACCGACAGGGGGCGTAACTACAATGAGCAGTTCTTC,CSVTDRGRNYNEQFF
NA,TRBV27,TRBJ1-1,many,TGTGCCAGCATGGATGCGGGGGGCACTGAAGCTTTCTTT,CASMDAGGTEAFF
NA,TRBV2,TRBJ2-1,NA,TGTGCCAGCAGAGAACAGTACAATGAGCAGTTCTTC,CASREQYNEQFF
TRBD2,TRBV2,TRBJ2-1,NA,TGTGCCAGCAGTGGTAGCGGGAGTGGCAATGAGCAGTTCTTC,CASSGSGSGNEQFF
TRBD1,TRBV25-1,TRBJ2-7,NA,TGTGCCAGCCCCCGGACAGGGGGATCCTACGAGCAGTACTTC,CASPRTGGSYEQYF
NA,TRBV2,TRBJ1-4,NA,TGTGCCAGCATCTACAGTCCAGGCAATAATGAAAAACTGTTTTTT,CASIYSPGNNEKLFF
NA,TRBV25-1,TRBJ2-5,NA,TGTGCCAGCAAGACTAGTCTTGGGGAGACCCAGTACTTC,CASKTSLGETQYF
NA,TRBV10-3,TRBJ2-2,once,TGTGCCATCAGTGAGATCGCTGGGCACGGGGAGCTGTTTTTT,CAISEIAGHGELFF
TRBD1,TRBV9,TRBJ2-5,NA,TGTGCCAGCAGCGTAACCCCCGGGACAGGAGAGACCCAGTACTTC,CASSVTPGTGETQYF
TRBD2,TRBV5-1,TRBJ2-7,NA,TGCGCCAGCAGTCCGGGGGGATCCCGCTACGAGCAGTACTTC,CASSPGGSRYEQYF
TRBD2,TRBV28,TRBJ2-1,NA,TGTGCCAGCAGTTCCTTAGCGGGAGGGGCCTCCTACAATGAGCAGTTCTTC,CASSSLAGGASYNEQFF
TRBD2,TRBV7-2,TRBJ2-3,NA,TGTGCCAGCAGCCTTAGCGGGAGTAGGACAGATACGCAGTATTTT,CASSLSGSRTDTQYF